Presented here are 9 T cell receptor beta chains from one specimen sequenced in a study of blood T cell repertoires in COVID-19. Clones were read by immunoSEQ multiplex PCR, and TCRdb kept only the in-frame ones, dropping some. The repertoire includes 350,000 to 400,000 clones, around 89% of them detected once, and about 1% sits in the top ten. Sequenced input: PBMCs or T cells enriched from blood (not recorded which). Receptors were obtained from a man aged 18 to 30 who had recovered from COVID-19.

This clone came up once. The chain employs TRBV21-1 and TRBJ1-5; the tabulated D call, TRBD1, remains unverified against the DNA. TRBV21-1 is listed as a pseudogene. There are 12 residues in the CDR3. CDR3 protein: CASSKVQGPQHF. The CDR3 DNA reads as TGTGCCAGCAGCAAAGTACAGGGGCCCCAGCATTTT.

This chain links TRBV7-9 with TRBJ1-1, with 9 bases aligning to TRBD1. CDR1 is SEHNR, CDR2 FQNEAQ, per germline (reference sequence). Trimming took 5 bases from V and 6 from J; bases not matched to a gene: 13. The CDR3 has 16 amino acids. CDR3 loop: CASSPYRGRGSPEAFF. CDR3 DNA sequence: TGTGCCAGCAGCCCGTACAGGGGGCGAGGCTCACCTGAAGCTTTCTTT.

The chain carries TRBV7-3 and TRBJ1-1; perhaps TRBD1 as D (6 bases). The germline V and J ends were trimmed by 4 bases and 1 base, with 10 bases remaining between them. The CDR3 covers 14 residues. Germline V CDR1 and CDR2: SGHTA, FQGTGA. CDR3 residues: CASSSGQKNTEAFF. Here the CDR3 DNA reads TGTGCCAGCAGCTCCGGACAGAAGAACACTGAAGCTTTCTTT. Based on the CDR3 plus reference TRBV7-3 and TRBJ1-1, the full variable domain is GAGVSQTPSNKVTEKGKYVELRCDPISGHTALYWYRQSLGQGPEFLIYFQGTGAADDSGLPNDRFFAVRPEGSVSTLKIQRTERGDSAVYLCASSSGQKNTEAFFGQGTRLTVV.

This chain joins TRBV27 and TRBJ1-4, with D perhaps matching TRBD1 (6 bases). The V end was cut by 5 bases, the J end by 6 bases, with 13 bases between. Per germline, CDR1 MNHEY and CDR2 SMNVEV (reference sequence). The CDR3 sequence is 14 residues long. CDR3 sequence reads: CASSLDSYHEKLFF. Written as DNA, the CDR3 is TGTGCCAGCAGTCTGGACAGTTACCATGAAAAACTGTTTTTT.

The DNA of the CDR3 is TGTGCCAGCAGCCGGAGCAATAGGGACAGCAGGAACACTGAAGCTTTCTTT. Translating gives CASSRSNRDSRNTEAFF. V usage is TRBV14 and J usage is TRBJ1-1, with 7 bases identical to TRBD1. V gave up 4 bases and J gave up 1 base; unmatched junction bases: 12. CDR3 size: 17 residues. From germline, CDR1 is SGHDN and CDR2 FVKESK.

The chain recombines TRBV19 with TRBJ1-5, with a tentative D call TRBD1 (6 bases). CDR3 size: 12 residues. Trimming pared 9 bases from V and 4 bases from J, leaving 10 bases between. CDR1 LNHDA and CDR2 SQIVND come from the germline V gene (reference sequence). Here the CDR3 DNA reads TGTGCCAGCCGGGACATAAATCAGCCCCAGCATTTT. As protein: CASRDINQPQHF.

The chain joins TRBV28 to TRBJ2-7, with 12 positions matching TRBD2. CDR1 and CDR2 (germline): MDHEN, SYDVKM. The CDR3 length is 15 residues. V shed 5 bases, J shed 7 bases, and the junction held 9 bases outside the gene matches. The CDR3 spells CASSPSSGGVWEQYF. The CDR3 DNA follows: TGTGCCAGCAGTCCTTCTAGCGGGGGGGTATGGGAGCAGTACTTC.

The chain carries TRBV29-1 and TRBJ2-3; TRBD1 agrees at 8 bases. CDR1 is SQVTM and CDR2 is ANQGSEA in the germline V gene. The CDR3 totals 14 residues. With 7 bases clipped from V and 3 bases from J, the junction kept 9 bases outside the gene matches. The CDR3 DNA is TGCAGCGGGGAACCGGGACAGGCTACAGATACGCAGTATTTT. Amino acids: CSGEPGQATDTQYF.

The chain uses TRBV5-1 and TRBJ1-2; 12 bases line up with TRBD1. CDR1 and CDR2 (germline): SGHRS, YFSETQ. The length of the CDR3 is 15 residues. Losses at the gene ends were 6 bases for V and 6 bases for J; bases not matched to a gene: 9. The CDR3 nucleotides read TGCGCCAGCACCTTCTCCGGGACAGGGGGCGATGGCTACACCTTC. It codes for CASTFSGTGGDGYTF.